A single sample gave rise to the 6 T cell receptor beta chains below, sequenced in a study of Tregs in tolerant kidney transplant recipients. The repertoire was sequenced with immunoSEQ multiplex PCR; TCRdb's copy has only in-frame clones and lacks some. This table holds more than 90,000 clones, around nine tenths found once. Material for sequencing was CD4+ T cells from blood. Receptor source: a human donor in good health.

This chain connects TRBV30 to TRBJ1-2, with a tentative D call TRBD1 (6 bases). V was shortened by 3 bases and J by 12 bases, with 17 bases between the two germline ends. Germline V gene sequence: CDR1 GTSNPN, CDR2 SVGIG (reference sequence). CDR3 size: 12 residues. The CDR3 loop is CAWSPSRHRDTF. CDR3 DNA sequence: TGTGCCTGGAGCCCCTCCCGGCACAGGGACACCTTC.

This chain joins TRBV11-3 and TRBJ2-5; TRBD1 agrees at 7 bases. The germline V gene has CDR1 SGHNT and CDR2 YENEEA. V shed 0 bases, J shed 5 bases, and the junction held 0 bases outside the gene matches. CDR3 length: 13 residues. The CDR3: CASSLDRGETQYF. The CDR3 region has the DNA TGTGCCAGCAGCTTAGACAGGGGGGAGACCCAGTACTTC. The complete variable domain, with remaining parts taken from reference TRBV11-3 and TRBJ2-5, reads EAGVVQSPRYKIIEKKQPVAFWCNPISGHNTLYWYLQNLGQGPELLIRYENEEAVDDSQLPKDRFSAERLKGVDSTLKIQPAELGDSAVYLCASSLDRGETQYFGPGTRLLVL.

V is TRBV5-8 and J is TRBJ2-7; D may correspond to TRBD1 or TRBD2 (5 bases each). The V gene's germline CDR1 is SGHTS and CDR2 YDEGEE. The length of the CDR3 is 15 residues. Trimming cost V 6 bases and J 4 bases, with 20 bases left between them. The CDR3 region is CASNTGQGTGYEQYF. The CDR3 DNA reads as TGTGCCAGCAATACTGGGCAGGGTACGGGGTACGAGCAGTACTTC. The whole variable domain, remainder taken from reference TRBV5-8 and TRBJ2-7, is EAGVTQSPTHLIKTRGQQATLRCSPISGHTSVYWYQQALGLGLQFLLWYDEGEERNRGNFPPRFSGRQFPNYSSELNVNALELEDSALYLCASNTGQGTGYEQYFGPGTRLTVT.

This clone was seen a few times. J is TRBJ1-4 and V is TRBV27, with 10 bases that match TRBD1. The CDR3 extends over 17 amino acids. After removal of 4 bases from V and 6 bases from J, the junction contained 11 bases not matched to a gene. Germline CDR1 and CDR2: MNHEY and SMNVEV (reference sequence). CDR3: CASSSPLRGTGDEKLFF. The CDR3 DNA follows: TGTGCCAGCAGTTCACCCCTCCGTGGGACAGGGGATGAAAAACTGTTTTTT.

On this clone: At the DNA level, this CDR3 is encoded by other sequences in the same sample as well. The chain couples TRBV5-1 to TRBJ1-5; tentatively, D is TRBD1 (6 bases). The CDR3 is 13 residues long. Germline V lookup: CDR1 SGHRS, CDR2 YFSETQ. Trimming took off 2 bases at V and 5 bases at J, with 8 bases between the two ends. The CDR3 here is CASSLGGDQPQHF. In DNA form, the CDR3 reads TGCGCCAGCAGCTTAGGGGGGGATCAGCCCCAGCATTTT.

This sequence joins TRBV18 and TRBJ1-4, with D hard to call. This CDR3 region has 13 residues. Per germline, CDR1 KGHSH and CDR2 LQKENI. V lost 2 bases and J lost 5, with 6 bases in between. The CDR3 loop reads CASSPGMNEKLFF. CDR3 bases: TGTGCCAGCTCACCAGGGATGAATGAAAAACTGTTTTTT.